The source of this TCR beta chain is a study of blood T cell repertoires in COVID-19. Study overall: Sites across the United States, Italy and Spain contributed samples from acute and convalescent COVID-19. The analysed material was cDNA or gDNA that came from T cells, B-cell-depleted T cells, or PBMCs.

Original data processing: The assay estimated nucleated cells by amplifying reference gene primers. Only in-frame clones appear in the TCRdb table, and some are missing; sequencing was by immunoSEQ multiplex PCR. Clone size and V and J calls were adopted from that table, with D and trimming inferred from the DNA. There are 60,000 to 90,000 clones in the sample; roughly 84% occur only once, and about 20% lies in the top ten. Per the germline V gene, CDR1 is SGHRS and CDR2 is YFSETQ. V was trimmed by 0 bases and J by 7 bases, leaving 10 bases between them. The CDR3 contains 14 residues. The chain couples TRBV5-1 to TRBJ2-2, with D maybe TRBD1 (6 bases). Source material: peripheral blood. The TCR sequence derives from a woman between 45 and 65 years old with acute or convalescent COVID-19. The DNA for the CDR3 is TGCGCCAGCAGCTTGGAGACAGGTCGCGGGGAGCTGTTTTTT. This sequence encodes CASSLETGRGELFF.